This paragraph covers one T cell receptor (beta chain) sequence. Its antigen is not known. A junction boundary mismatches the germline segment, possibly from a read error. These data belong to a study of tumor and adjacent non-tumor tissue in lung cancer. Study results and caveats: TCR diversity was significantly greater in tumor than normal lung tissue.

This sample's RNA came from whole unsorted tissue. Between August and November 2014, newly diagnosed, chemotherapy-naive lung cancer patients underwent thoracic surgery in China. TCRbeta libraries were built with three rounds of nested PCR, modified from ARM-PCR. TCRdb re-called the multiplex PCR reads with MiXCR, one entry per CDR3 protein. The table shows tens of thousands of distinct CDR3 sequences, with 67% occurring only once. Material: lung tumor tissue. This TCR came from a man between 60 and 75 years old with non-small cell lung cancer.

CDR3 protein: CASSRPRLAGVGSTDMQYF. The CDR3 coding sequence is TGTGCCAGCAGCCGTCCAAGACTAGCGGGAGTGGGAAGCACAGATATGCAGTATTTT. The chain combines TRBV7-9 with TRBJ2-3; 12 bases are shared with TRBD2. Germline CDR1 and CDR2: SEHNR and FQNEAQ (reference sequence). This CDR3 is built from 19 residues.